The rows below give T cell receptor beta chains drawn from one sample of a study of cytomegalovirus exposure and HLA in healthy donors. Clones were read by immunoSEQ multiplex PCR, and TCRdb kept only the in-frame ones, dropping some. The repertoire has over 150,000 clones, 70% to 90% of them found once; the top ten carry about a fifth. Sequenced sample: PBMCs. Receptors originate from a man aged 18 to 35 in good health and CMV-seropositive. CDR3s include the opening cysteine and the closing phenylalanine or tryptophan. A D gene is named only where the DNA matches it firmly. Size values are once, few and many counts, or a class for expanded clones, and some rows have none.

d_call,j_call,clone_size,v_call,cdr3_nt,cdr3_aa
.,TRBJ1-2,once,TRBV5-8,TGTGCCAGCAGCTTAGGGAGGGGGTACTATGGCTACACCTTC,CASSLGRGYYGYTF
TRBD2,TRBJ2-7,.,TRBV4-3,TGCGCCAGCAGCCTTTCTAGCGGGGGGACCTACGAGCAGTACTTC,CASSLSSGGTYEQYF
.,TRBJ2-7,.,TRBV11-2,TGTGCCAGCAGCCCCAAAGAAAGGGGACAGTACTTC,CASSPKERGQYF
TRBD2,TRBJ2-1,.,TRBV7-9,TGTGCCAGCAGCACCGGATGGCGAGCGGGGGGTACCTCCTACAATGAGCAGTTCTTC,CASSTGWRAGGTSYNEQFF
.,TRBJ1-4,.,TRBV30,TGTGCCTGGAGGGATCTCCGGGGGGAGACTAATGAAAAACTGTTTTTT,CAWRDLRGETNEKLFF
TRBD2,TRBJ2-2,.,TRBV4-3,TGCGCCAGCAGCCACGGGACTAGCGTCGAGAACGGGGAGCTGTTTTTT,CASSHGTSVENGELFF
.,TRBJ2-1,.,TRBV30,TGTGCCTGGAGTGTAGTCGGTCCAGGGGACAATGAGCAGTTCTTC,CAWSVVGPGDNEQFF
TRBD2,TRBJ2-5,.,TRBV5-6,TGTGCCAGCAGCTTTAGGGGAGCGGGGGGAGAGACCCAGTACTTC,CASSFRGAGGETQYF
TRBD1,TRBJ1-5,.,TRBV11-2,TGTGCCAGCAGCTTATCCACAGGGGACAATCAGCCCCAGCATTTT,CASSLSTGDNQPQHF
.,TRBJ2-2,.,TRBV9,TGTGCCAGCAGCGTAGTGGAGGGTAGGGCCGGGGAGCTGTTTTTT,CASSVVEGRAGELFF
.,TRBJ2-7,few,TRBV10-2,TGCGCCAGCAGTGAGGACAGAAAACGTTACGAGCAGTACTTC,CASSEDRKRYEQYF
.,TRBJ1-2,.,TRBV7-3,TGTGCCAGCAGCTCTCAGGGTCACGATGGCTACACCTTC,CASSSQGHDGYTF
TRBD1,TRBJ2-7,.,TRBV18,TGTGCCAGCTCACCCGGGACAGGGTTTTACGAGCAGTACTTC,CASSPGTGFYEQYF
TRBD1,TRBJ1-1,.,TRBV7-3,TGTGCCAGCAGCGCTCAGGGGGCAGGGGCTGAAGCTTTCTTT,CASSAQGAGAEAFF